This T cell receptor (beta chain) stems from a study of cytomegalovirus exposure and HLA in healthy donors. With 60 Vbeta and 13 Jbeta primers, the PCR was carried out. Profiling relied on immunoSEQ multiplex PCR, and the TCRdb table lists in-frame clones only, not all of them. The sample records 150,000 to 200,000 clones, roughly 72% being singletons. Regarding donors, all were healthy bone marrow donors. J gave up 7 bases and V 5 bases, and 8 bases lay outside the gene matches. From germline, CDR1 is MNHEY and CDR2 SMNVEV (reference sequence). The CDR3 sequence is 15 residues long. Study-wide findings and caveats: A previous analysis found most TCR beta V segments productive roughly 90% or roughly 30% of the time. TCR beta V- and J-gene trimming, according to a later analysis, was linked to a missense DCLRE1C variant.

In the case of this clone: No antigen is known for it.

The receptor was derived from a woman aged 30 to 39 in good health and CMV-seropositive. The material sequenced was PBMCs. The J gene is TRBJ2-1, the V gene TRBV27; TRBD2 matches at 10 bases. The CDR3 loop is CASSLAGAPRNEQFF. DNA for the CDR3: TGTGCCAGCAGTCTAGCGGGAGCCCCCCGGAATGAGCAGTTCTTC.